This paragraph covers one T cell receptor beta chain sequence. No antigen is known for it. The PCR had 60 Vbeta and 13 Jbeta primers. TCRdb keeps only in-frame clones here, not all; method: immunoSEQ multiplex PCR. The sample holds tens of thousands of clones, over 60% seen once. The data derive from a study of cytomegalovirus exposure and HLA in healthy donors. Germline V gene data show CDR1 as SGHRS and CDR2 as YFSETQ. This CDR3 has 15 residues. V shed 4 bases and J shed 2 bases, with 16 bases lying between them. Study-wide results and caveats: An analysis was carried out later, and it reportedly showed fewer N-insertions in an Asian-associated ancestry cluster than the approximately 710-donor mean.

Sequenced input: PBMCs. The TCR was taken from a woman between 45 and 65 years old in good health and CMV-seropositive. This chain joins TRBV5-1 and TRBJ2-7; D is unresolved. For the CDR3, the DNA is TGCGCCAGCAGCCGTTCCGGGTCCCTAACCTACGAGCAGTACTTC. The encoded protein is CASSRSGSLTYEQYF.